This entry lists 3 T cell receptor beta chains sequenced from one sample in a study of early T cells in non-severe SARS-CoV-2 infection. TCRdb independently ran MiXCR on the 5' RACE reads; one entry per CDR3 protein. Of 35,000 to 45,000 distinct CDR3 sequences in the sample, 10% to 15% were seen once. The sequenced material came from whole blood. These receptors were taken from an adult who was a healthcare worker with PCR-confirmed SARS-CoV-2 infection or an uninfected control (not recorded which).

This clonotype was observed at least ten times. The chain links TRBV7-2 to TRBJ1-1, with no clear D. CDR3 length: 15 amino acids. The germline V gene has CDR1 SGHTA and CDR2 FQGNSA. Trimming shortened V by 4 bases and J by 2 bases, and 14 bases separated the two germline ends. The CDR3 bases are TGTGCCAGCAGCTCCTTCTCCGGCCCCAACACTGAAGCTTTCTTT. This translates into CASSSFSGPNTEAFF.

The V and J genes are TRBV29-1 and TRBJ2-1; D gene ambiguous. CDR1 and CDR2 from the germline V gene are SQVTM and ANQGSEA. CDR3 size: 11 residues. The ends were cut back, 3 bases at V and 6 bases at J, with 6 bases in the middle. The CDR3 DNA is TGCAGCGTTGACGCCCCCAATGAGCAGTTCTTC. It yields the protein CSVDAPNEQFF.

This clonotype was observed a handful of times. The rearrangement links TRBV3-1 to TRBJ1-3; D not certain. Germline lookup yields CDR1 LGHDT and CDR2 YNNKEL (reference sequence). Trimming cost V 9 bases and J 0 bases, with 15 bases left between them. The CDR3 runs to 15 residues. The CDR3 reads CASHAGAISGNTIYF. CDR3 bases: TGTGCCAGTCATGCAGGAGCAATCTCTGGAAACACCATATATTTT.